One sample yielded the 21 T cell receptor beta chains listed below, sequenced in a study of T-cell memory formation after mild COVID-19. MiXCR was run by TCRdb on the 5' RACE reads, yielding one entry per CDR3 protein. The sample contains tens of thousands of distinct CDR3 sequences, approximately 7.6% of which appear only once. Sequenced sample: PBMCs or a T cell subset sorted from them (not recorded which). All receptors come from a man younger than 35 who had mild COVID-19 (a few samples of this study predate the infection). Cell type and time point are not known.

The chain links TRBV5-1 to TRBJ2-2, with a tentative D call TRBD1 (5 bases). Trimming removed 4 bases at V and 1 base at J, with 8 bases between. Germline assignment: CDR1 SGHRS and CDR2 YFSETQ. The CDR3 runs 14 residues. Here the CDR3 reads CASSRTGNTGELFF. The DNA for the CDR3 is TGCGCCAGCAGCCGAACAGGGAACACCGGGGAGCTGTTTTTT.

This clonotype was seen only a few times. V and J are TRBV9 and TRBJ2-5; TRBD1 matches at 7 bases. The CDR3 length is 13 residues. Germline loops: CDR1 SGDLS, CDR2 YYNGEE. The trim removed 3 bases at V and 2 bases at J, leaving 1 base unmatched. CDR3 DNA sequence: TGTGCCAGCAGCGCGGGACAGCAAGAGACCCAGTACTTC. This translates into CASSAGQQETQYF.

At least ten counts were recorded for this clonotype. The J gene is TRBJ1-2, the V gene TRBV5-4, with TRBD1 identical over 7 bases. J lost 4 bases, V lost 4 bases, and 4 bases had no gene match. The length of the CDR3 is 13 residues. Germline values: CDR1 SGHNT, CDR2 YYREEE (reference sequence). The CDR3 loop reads CASSLTGPYGYTF. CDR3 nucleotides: TGTGCCAGCAGCCTGACAGGGCCCTATGGCTACACCTTC.

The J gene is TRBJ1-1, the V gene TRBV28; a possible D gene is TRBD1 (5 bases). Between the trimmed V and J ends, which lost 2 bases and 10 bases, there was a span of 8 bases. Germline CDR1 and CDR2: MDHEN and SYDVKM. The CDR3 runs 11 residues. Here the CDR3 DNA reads TGTGCCAGCAGTTTACAGGGAATAGCTTTCTTT. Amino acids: CASSLQGIAFF. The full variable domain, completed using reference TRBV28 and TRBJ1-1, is DVKVTQSSRYLVKRTGEKVFLECVQDMDHENMFWYRQDPGLGLRLIYFSYDVKMKEKGDIPEGYSVSREKKERFSLILESASTNQTSMYLCASSLQGIAFFGQGTRLTVV.

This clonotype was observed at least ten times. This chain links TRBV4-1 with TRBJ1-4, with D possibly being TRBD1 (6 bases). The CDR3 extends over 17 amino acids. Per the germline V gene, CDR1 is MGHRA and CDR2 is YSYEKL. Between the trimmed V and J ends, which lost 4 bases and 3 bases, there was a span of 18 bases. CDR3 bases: TGCGCCAGCAGCCCTCTCTTAAAGGGGGTATCTAATGAAAAACTGTTTTTT. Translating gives CASSPLLKGVSNEKLFF.

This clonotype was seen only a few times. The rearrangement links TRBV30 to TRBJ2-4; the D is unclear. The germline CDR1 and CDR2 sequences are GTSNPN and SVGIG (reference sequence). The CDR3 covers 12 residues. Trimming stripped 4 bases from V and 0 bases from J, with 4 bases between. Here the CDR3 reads CAWTLAKNIQYF. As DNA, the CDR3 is TGTGCCTGGACCTTAGCCAAAAACATTCAGTACTTC.

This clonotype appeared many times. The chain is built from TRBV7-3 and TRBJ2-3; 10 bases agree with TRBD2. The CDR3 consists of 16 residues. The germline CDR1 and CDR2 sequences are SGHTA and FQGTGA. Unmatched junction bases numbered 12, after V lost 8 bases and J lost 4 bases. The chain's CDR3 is CASSKGPSGGADTQYF. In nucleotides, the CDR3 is TGTGCCAGCTCCAAAGGGCCCAGCGGGGGGGCAGATACGCAGTATTTT.

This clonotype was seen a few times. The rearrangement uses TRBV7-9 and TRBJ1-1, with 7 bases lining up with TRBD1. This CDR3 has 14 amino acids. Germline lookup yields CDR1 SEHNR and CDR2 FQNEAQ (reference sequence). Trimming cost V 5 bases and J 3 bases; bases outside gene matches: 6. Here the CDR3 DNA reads TGTGCCAGCAGCCCAAGACAGGGCTACACTGAAGCTTTCTTT. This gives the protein CASSPRQGYTEAFF.

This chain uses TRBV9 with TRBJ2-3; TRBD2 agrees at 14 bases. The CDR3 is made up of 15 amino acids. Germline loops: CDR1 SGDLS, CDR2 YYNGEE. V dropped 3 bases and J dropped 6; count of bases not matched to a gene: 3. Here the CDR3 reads CASSGTSGGMDTQYF. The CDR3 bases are TGTGCCAGCAGCGGGACTAGCGGGGGGATGGATACGCAGTATTTT.

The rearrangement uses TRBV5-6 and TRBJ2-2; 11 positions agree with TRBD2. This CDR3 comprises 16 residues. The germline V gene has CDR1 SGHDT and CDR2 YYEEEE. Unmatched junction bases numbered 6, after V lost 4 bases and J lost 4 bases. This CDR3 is CASSHLAGGLTGELFF. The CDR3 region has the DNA TGTGCCAGCAGCCACCTAGCGGGGGGACTCACCGGGGAGCTGTTTTTT.

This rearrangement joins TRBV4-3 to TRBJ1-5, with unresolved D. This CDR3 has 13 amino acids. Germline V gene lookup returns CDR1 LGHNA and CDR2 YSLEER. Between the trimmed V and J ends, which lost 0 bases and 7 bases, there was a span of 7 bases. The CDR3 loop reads CASSQDRRQPQHF. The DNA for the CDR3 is TGCGCCAGCAGCCAAGATAGGAGGCAGCCCCAGCATTTT.

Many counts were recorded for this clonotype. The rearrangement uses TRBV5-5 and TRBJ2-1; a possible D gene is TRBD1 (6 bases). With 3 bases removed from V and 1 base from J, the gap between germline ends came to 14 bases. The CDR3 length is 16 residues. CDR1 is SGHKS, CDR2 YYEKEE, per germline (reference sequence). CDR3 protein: CASSSRQDQSYNEQFF. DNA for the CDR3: TGTGCCAGCAGCTCCAGACAGGATCAGTCCTACAATGAGCAGTTCTTC.

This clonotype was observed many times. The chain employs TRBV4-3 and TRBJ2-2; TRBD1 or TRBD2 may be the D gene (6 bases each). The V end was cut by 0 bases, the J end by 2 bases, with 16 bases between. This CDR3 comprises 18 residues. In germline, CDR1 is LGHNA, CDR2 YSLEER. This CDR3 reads CASSQEPPGGINTGELFF. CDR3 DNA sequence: TGCGCCAGCAGCCAAGAACCCCCCGGGGGCATAAACACCGGGGAGCTGTTTTTT.

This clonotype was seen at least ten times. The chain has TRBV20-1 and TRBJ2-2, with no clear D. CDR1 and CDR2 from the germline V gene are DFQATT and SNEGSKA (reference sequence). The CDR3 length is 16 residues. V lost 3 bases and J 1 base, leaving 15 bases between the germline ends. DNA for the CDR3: TGCAGTGCTAGGCAGGCCGGTATGATGAACACCGGGGAGCTGTTTTTT. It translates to CSARQAGMMNTGELFF.

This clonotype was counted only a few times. DNA of the CDR3: TGTGCCAGCAGTTTAAGTTCAGGGGATGGCTACACCTTC. This translates into CASSLSSGDGYTF. The V and J genes are TRBV12-3 or TRBV12-4 and TRBJ1-2; perhaps TRBD1 as D (6 bases). The CDR3 has 13 residues. V gave up 2 bases and J gave up 6 bases, with 10 bases separating them.

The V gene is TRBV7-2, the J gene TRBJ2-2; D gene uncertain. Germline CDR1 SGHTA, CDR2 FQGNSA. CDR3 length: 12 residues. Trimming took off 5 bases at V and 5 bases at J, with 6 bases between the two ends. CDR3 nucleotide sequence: TGTGCCAGCAGCCAATGGACCGGGGAGCTGTTTTTT. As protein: CASSQWTGELFF.

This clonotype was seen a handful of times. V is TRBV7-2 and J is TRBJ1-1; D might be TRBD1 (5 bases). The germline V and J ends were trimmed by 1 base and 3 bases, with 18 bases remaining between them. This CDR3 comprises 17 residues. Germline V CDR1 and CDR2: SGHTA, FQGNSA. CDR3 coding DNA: TGTGCCAGCAGCTTAGATCTGGGGGGTCTTTTTTACACTGAAGCTTTCTTT. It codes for CASSLDLGGLFYTEAFF.

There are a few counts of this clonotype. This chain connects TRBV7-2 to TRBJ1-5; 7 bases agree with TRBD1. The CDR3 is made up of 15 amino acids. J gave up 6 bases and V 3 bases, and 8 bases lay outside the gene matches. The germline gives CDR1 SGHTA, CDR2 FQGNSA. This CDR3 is CASSFSETGRQPQHF. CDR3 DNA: TGTGCCAGCAGCTTTTCCGAGACAGGGCGTCAGCCCCAGCATTTT.

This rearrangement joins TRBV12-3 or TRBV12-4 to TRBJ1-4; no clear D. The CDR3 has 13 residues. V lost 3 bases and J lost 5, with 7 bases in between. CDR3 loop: CASSFQLNEKLFF. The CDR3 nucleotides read TGTGCCAGCAGTTTCCAGTTAAATGAAAAACTGTTTTTT.

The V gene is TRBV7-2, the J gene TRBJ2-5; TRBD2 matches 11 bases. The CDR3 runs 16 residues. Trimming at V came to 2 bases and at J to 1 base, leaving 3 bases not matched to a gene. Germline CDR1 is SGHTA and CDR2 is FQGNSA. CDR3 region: CASSLSLAGGQETQYF. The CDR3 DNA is TGTGCCAGCAGCTTAAGCCTAGCGGGGGGCCAAGAGACCCAGTACTTC. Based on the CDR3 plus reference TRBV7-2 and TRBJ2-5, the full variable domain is GAGVSQSPSNKVTEKGKDVELRCDPISGHTALYWYRQSLGQGLEFLIYFQGNSAPDKSGLPSDRFSAERTGGSVSTLTIQRTQQEDSAVYLCASSLSLAGGQETQYFGPGTRLLVL.

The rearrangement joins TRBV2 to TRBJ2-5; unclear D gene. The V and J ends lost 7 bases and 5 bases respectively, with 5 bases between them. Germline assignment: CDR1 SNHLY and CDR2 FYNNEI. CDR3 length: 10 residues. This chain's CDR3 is CASKWETQYF. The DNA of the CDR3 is TGTGCCAGCAAGTGGGAGACCCAGTACTTC.